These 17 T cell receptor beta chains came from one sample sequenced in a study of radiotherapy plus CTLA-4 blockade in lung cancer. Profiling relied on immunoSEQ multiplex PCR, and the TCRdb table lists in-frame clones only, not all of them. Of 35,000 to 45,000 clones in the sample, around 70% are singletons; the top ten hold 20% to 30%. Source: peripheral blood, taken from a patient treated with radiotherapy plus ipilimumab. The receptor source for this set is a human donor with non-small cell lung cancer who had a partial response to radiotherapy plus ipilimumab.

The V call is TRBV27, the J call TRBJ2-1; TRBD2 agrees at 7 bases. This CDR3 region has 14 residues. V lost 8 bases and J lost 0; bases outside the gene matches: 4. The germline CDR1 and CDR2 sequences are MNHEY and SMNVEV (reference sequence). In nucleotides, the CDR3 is TGTGCCAGCTGGGGGGGTGGCTCCTACAATGAGCAGTTCTTC. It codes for CASWGGGSYNEQFF.

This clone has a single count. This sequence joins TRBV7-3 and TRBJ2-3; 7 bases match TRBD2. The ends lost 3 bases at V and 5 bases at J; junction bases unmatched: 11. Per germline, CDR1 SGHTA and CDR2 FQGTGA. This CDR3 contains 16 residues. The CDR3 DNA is TGTGCCAGCAGCTTGGTGAACGGGAGGATGGAAGATACGCAGTATTTT. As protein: CASSLVNGRMEDTQYF.

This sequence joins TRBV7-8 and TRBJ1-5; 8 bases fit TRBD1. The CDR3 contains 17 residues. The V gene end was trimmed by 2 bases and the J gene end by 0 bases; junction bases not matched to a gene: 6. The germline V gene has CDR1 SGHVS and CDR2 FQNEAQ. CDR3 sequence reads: CASSLPATGDSNQPQHF. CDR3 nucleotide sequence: TGTGCCAGCAGCTTACCCGCGACAGGGGATAGCAATCAGCCCCAGCATTTT.

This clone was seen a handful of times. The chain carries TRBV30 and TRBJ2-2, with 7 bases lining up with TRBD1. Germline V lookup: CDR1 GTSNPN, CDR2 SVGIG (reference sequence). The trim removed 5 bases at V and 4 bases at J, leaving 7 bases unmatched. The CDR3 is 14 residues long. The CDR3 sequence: CAWVTGSVTGELFF. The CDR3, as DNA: TGTGCCTGGGTGACAGGGAGTGTCACCGGGGAGCTGTTTTTT.

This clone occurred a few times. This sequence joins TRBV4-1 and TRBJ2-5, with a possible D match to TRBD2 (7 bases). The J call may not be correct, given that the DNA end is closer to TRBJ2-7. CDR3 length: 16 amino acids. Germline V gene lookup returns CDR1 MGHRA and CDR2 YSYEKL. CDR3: CASSPRDGGRSYEQYF. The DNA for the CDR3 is TGCGCCAGCAGCCCTAGGGACGGGGGGCGCTCCTACGAGCAGTACTTC.

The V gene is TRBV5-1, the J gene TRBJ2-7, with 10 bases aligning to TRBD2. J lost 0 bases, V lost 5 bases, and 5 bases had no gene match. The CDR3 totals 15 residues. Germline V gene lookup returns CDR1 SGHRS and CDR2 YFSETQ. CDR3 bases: TGCGCCAGCAGACCTAGGACTAGCGGCTCCTACGAGCAGTACTTC. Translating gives CASRPRTSGSYEQYF.

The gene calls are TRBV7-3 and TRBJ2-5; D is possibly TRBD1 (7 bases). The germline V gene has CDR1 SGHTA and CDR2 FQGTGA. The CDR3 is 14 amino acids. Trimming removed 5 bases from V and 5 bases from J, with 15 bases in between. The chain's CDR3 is CASSPGGTVETQYF. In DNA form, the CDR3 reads TGTGCCAGCAGCCCTGGAGGGACAGTGGAGACCCAGTACTTC.

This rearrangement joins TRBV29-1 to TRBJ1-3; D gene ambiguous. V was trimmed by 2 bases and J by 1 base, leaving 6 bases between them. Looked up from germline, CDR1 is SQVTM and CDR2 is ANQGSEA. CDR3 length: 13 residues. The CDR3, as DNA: TGCAGCGTTGAACCCGGTTCTGGAAACACCATATATTTT. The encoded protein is CSVEPGSGNTIYF.

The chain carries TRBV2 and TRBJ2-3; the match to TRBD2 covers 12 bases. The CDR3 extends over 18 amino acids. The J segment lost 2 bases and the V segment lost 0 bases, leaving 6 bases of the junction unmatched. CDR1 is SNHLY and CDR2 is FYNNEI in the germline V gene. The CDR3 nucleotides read TGTGCCAGCAGTGAAGCGGGTACTAGCGGGGGGCTCACAGATACGCAGTATTTT. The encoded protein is CASSEAGTSGGLTDTQYF.

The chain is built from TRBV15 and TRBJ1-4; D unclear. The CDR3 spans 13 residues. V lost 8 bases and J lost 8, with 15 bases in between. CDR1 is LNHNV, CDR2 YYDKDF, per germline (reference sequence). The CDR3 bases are TGTGCCACCCAGCCCAACCCGGGGGAAAAACTGTTTTTT. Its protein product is CATQPNPGEKLFF. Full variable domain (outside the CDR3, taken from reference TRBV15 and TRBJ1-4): DAMVIQNPRYQVTQFGKPVTLSCSQTLNHNVMYWYQQKSSQAPKLLFHYYDKDFNNEADTPDNFQSRRPNTSFCFLDIRSPGLGDTAMYLCATQPNPGEKLFFGSGTQLSVL.

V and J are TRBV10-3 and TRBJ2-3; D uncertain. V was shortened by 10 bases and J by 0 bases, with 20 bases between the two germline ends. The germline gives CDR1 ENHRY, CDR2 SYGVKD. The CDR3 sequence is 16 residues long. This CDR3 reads CATSPPPVPSTDTQYF. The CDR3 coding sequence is TGTGCCACCTCCCCCCCGCCAGTCCCCAGCACAGATACGCAGTATTTT.

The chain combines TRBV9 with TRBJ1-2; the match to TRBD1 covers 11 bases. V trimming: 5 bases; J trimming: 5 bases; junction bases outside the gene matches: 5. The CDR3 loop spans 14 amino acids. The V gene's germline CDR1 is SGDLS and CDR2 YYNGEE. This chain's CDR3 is CASSKGQGAYGYTF. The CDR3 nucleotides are TGTGCCAGCAGTAAAGGACAGGGGGCTTATGGCTACACCTTC.

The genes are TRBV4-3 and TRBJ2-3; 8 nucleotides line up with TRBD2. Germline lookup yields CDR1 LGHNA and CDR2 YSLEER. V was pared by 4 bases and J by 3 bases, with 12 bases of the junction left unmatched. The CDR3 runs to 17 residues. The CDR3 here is CASSPLPAGDETDTQYF. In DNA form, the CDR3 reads TGCGCCAGCAGCCCCTTGCCAGCGGGGGACGAAACAGATACGCAGTATTTT.

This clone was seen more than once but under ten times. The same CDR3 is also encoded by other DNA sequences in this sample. CDR3 protein: CASSPQGGEETQYF. In DNA form, the CDR3 reads TGTGCCAGCTCACCACAGGGAGGGGAAGAGACCCAGTACTTC. The genes are TRBV18 and TRBJ2-5; 7 positions match TRBD2. V was clipped by 1 base and J by 3 bases; unmatched bases: 2. Germline values: CDR1 KGHSH, CDR2 LQKENI. The CDR3 is made up of 14 amino acids.

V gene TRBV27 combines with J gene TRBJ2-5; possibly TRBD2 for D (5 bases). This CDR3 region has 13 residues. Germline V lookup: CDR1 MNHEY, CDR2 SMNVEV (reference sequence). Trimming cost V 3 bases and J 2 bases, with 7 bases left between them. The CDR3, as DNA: TGTGCCAGCAGTTTTGAGCGGCAAGAGACCCAGTACTTC. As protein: CASSFERQETQYF.

CDR3 protein: CASSPPAGPRRTDIQYF. In DNA, the CDR3 is TGTGCCAGCTCACCACCGGCGGGCCCCAGGCGGACGGACATTCAGTACTTC. The chain carries TRBV18 and TRBJ2-4; possible D gene TRBD2, 5 bases. The V gene's germline CDR1 is KGHSH and CDR2 LQKENI. V lost 0 bases and J 8 bases, leaving 20 bases between the germline ends. The CDR3 loop spans 17 amino acids.

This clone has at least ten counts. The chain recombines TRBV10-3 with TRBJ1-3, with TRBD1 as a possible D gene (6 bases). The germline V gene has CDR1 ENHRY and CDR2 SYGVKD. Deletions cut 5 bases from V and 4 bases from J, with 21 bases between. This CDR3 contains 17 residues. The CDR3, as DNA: TGTGCCATCAGTCGAACTCCGACAGGATCAGGGGGAAACACCATATATTTT. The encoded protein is CAISRTPTGSGGNTIYF.